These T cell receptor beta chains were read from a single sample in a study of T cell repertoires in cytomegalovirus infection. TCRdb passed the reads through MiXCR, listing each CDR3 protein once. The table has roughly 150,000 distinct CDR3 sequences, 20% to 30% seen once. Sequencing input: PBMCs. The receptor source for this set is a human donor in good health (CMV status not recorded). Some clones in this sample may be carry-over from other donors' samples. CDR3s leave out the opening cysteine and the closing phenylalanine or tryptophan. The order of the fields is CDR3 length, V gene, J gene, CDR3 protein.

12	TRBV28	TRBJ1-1	ASSLIVKNTEAL
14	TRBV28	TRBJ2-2	ASRRRDRRNTGELF
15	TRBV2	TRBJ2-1	ASSGIIRDLANNEQF
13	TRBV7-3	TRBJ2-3	ASSSTGGITDTQY
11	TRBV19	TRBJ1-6	ASSMTGGSPLH
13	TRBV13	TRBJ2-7	ASSSRRTSIYEQY
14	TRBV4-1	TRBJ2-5	ASSQDRRAGEETQY
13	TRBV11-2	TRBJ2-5	ASSDRDRGPETQY
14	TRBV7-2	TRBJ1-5	ASSLDGTGSNQPQH
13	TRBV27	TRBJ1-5	VSSLRGDSNQPQH
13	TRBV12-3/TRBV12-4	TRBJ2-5	ASSSRDNLGETQY
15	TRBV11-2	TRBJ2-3	ASSLPLAEQGTDTQY
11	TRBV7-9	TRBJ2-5	ASSLNPQETQY
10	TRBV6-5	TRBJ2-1	ASKGVNNEQF
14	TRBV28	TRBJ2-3	ASSPHRGLGGDTQY
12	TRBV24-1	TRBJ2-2	ATSDSTGTGELF
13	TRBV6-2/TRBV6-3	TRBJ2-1	ASSPLGLAGNEQF
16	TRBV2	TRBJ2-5	ASSERGLGGPNAQTQY
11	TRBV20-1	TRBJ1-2	SASWAVTYGYT
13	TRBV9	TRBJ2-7	ASSPTPVSSYEQY
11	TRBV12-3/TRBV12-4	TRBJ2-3	ASSPSEGDTQY
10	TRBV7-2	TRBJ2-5	ASSLADETQY
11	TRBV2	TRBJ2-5	ASSPGGRETQY
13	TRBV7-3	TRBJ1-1	ASSPWGGPSAEAF
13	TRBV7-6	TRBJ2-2	ASSFRALPLGELF
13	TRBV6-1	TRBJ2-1	ASRGPPSSYNEQF
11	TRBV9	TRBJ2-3	ASSVVWADTQY
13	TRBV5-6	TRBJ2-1	ASSGDWSSYNEQF
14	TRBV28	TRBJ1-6	ASRSLGGIDNSPLH
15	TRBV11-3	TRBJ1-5	ASSLDPREGDHQPQH
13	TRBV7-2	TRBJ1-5	ASSFTGPTLQPQH
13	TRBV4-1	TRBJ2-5	ASSPNDLGLETQY
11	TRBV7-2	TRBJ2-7	ASSLLLNYEQY
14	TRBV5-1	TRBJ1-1	ASSSDWGATNTEAF
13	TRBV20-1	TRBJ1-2	SARDHRTASYGYT
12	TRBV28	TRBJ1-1	ASTLGQGRGEAF
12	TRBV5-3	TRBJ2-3	ARSLWTYTDTQY
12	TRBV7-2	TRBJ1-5	ASSLDSSNQPQH
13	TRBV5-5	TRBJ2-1	ASSLWGNGNNEQF
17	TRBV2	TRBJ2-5	ASTYEGGPGTDTQETQY
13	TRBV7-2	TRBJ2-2	ASSPGTSHAGELF
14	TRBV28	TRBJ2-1	ASSPPTSGTYNEQF
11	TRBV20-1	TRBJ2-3	SARLVLTDTQY
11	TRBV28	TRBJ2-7	ASAIGVFNEQY
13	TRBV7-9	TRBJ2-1	ASSLTGGGTNEQF
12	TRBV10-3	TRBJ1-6	AIRKGPNNSPLH
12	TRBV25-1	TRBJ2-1	ASSGETGYNEQF
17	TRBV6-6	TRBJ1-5	ASSYSVGTGQVLYQPQH
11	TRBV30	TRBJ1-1	AFNGQGNTEAF
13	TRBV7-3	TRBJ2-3	ASSVSSGGLDTQY
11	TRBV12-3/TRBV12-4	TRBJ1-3	ASSFNSGNTIY
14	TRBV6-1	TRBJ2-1	ASTVIAGDSYNEQF
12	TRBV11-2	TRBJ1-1	ASSLGQGWPEAF
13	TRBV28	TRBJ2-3	ASSIPTGGSDTQY
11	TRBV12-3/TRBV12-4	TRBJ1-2	ASSLNRGNGYT
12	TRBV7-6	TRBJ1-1	ASSHLTENTEAF
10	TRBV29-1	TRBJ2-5	SVGGPGETQY
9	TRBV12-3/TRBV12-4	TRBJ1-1	ASSFGDRGI
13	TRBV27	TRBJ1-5	ASSLYLNSNQPQH
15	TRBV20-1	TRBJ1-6	SARVGTGKSYNSPLH